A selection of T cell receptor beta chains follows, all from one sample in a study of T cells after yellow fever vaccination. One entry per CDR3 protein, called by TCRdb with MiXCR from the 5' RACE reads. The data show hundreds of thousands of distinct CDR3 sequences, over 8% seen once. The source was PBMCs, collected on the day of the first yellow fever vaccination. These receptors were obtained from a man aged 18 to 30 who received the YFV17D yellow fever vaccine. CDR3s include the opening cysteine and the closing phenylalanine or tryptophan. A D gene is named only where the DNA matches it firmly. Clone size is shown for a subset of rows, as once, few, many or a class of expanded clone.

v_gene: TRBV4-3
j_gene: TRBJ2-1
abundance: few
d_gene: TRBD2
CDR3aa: CASSQDGGLAVENEQFF
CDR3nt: TGCGCCAGCAGCCAAGATGGCGGGCTAGCGGTGGAGAATGAGCAGTTCTTC

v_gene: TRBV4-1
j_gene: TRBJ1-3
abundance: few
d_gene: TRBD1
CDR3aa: CASSHGTGAGNTIYF
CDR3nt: TGCGCCAGCAGCCATGGAACAGGGGCTGGAAACACCATATATTTT

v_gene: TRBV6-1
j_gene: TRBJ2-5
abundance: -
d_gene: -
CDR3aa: CASSKISETQYF
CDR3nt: TGTGCCAGCAGTAAGATTAGTGAGACCCAGTACTTC

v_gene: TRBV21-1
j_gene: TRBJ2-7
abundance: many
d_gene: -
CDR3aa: CASSKAGQRPKLSDFPYEQYF
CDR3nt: TGTGCCAGCAGCAAAGCGGGCCAGCGCCCAAAGTTGTCGGATTTTCCCTACGAGCAGTACTTC

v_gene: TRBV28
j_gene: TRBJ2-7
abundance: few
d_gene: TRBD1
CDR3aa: CASSPRAGGRYEQYF
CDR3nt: TGTGCCAGCAGCCCAAGGGCAGGGGGCCGATACGAGCAGTACTTC

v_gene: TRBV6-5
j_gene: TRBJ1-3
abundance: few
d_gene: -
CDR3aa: CASSSRALGNTIYF
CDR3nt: TGTGCCAGCAGTTCCCGGGCCTTAGGAAACACCATATATTTT

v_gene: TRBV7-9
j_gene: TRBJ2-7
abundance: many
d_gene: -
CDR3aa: CASSLVGLSSYEQYF
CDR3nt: TGTGCCAGCAGCCTCGTGGGACTTTCTTCCTACGAGCAGTACTTC

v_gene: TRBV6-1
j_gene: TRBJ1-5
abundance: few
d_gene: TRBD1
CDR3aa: CASSEPDRGRKQPQHF
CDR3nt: TGTGCCAGCAGTGAGCCGGACAGGGGGCGAAAACAGCCCCAGCATTTT

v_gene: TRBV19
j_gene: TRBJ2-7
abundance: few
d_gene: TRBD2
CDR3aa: CASSVRGDTEVEQYF
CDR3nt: TGTGCCAGTAGTGTTCGGGGGGATACTGAGGTCGAGCAGTACTTC

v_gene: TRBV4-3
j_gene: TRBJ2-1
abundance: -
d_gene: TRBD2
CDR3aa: CASSQAVASGGAHEQFF
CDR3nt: TGCGCCAGCAGCCAAGCGGTGGCTAGCGGGGGGGCCCATGAGCAGTTCTTC

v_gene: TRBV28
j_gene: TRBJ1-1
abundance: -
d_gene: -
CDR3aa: CASSLFPKAFF
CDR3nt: TGTGCCAGCAGTTTATTCCCCAAGGCTTTCTTT

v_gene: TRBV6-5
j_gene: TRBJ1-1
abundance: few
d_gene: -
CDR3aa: CASSNEHRSQAFF
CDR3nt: TGTGCCAGCAGTAACGAGCACAGGTCTCAAGCTTTCTTT

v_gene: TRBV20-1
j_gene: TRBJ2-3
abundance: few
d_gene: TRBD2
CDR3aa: CSASPLAGADTQYF
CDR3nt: TGCAGTGCTAGTCCCCTAGCGGGGGCAGATACGCAGTATTTT

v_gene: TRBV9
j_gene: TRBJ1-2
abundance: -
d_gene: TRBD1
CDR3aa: CASSVTGGQGYGYTF
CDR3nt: TGTGCCAGCAGCGTCACAGGGGGCCAGGGCTATGGCTACACCTTC

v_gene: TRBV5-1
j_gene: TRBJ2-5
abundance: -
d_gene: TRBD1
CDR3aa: CASSKTGEETQYF
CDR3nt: TGCGCCAGCAGCAAGACAGGGGAAGAGACCCAGTACTTC